The next 12 T cell receptor beta chains were all read from a single sample in a study of blood T cell repertoires in COVID-19. The protocol was immunoSEQ multiplex PCR, while the TCRdb copy is restricted to in-frame clones and leaves out a portion. The profile covers fewer than 250,000 clones, with 85% to 90% appearing a single time and about 15% taken by the ten largest. The sample consisted of PBMCs or T cells enriched from blood (not recorded which). All receptors come from a man aged 25-45 years who had been exposed to COVID-19.

This rearrangement joins TRBV25-1 to TRBJ1-4, with 7 bases lining up with TRBD1. This CDR3 contains 15 residues. Trimming at V came to 2 bases and at J to 7 bases, leaving 7 bases not matched to a gene. Germline V gene lookup returns CDR1 MGHDK and CDR2 SYGVNS. CDR3 DNA: TGTGCCAGCAGTGAACGAGTGACAGGGATTGAAAAACTGTTTTTT. Amino acid sequence: CASSERVTGIEKLFF.

The rearrangement uses TRBV10-2 and TRBJ1-1; no clear D gene. The CDR3 has 14 amino acids. The V end lost 3 bases, the J end lost 4 bases, and 12 bases lay between the germline ends. Germline CDR1 is WSHSY and CDR2 is SAAADI. The CDR3, as DNA: TGCGCCAGCAGTGAAGTTGGGGAGAGCACTGAAGCTTTCTTT. Encoded protein: CASSEVGESTEAFF.

V and J are TRBV7-6 and TRBJ2-7; D not certain. Germline loops: CDR1 SGHVS, CDR2 FNYEAQ. V gave up 2 bases and J gave up 2 bases, with 7 bases separating them. This CDR3 comprises 13 residues. The CDR3: CASSLNSPYEQYF. CDR3 DNA sequence: TGTGCCAGCAGCTTAAACAGTCCCTACGAGCAGTACTTC.

The rearrangement uses TRBV29-1 and TRBJ2-3; 10 nucleotides agree with TRBD2. Trimming removed 3 bases from V and 4 bases from J; junction bases left unmatched: 13. The CDR3 extends over 17 amino acids. CDR1 SQVTM and CDR2 ANQGSEA come from the germline V gene. The CDR3 coding sequence is TGCAGCGTTGAGGGGCTAGCGGGGGCCGCGGGTCCAGATACGCAGTATTTT. Protein sequence: CSVEGLAGAAGPDTQYF.

The gene calls are TRBV19 and TRBJ2-3, with 8 positions matching TRBD2. J was trimmed by 1 base and V by 5 bases; bases with no gene match: 2. CDR3 length: 14 residues. CDR1 LNHDA and CDR2 SQIVND come from the germline V gene (reference sequence). The CDR3 is CASSRRGGTDTQYF. The CDR3 DNA is TGTGCCAGTAGTCGGCGGGGGGGCACAGATACGCAGTATTTT.

This chain links TRBV6-5 with TRBJ2-5; a weak D match, TRBD2 (7 bases). The CDR3 is made up of 15 amino acids. Germline V lookup: CDR1 MNHEY, CDR2 SVGAGI. The ends were cut back, 4 bases at V and 8 bases at J, with 20 bases in the middle. In DNA form, the CDR3 reads TGTGCCAGCAGTTCCCCTGGGAGGGGGGTGATTACCCAGTACTTC. This sequence encodes CASSSPGRGVITQYF.

The chain uses TRBV10-3 and TRBJ1-5; D possibly corresponds to TRBD1 (5 bases). The germline V gene encodes CDR1 ENHRY and CDR2 SYGVKD. CDR3 size: 14 residues. V shed 0 bases and J shed 7 bases, with 10 bases lying between them. CDR3 in DNA: TGTGCCATCAGTGAGTCGGGAGGGGACCAGCCCCAGCATTTT. It codes for CAISESGGDQPQHF.

The rearrangement uses TRBV3-1 (or the pseudogene TRBV3-2) and TRBJ2-7, with 8 bases fitting TRBD1. V shed 5 bases, J shed 6 bases, and the junction held 9 bases outside the gene matches. Germline V lookup: CDR1 LGHDT, CDR2 YNNKEL (reference sequence). The CDR3 spans 14 residues. The CDR3, as DNA: TGTGCCAGCAGCACGTCGGGACAGGTTCGCGAGCAGTACTTC. It codes for CASSTSGQVREQYF.

The V and J genes are TRBV7-6 and TRBJ2-7; TRBD2 agrees at 16 bases. J gave up 0 bases and V 5 bases, and 10 bases lay outside the gene matches. CDR1 and CDR2 (germline): SGHVS, FNYEAQ. The CDR3 sequence is 19 residues long. CDR3 DNA sequence: TGTGCCAGCAGCCTCTCCGGGACTAGCGGGGGGGCCCCCTCCTACGAGCAGTACTTC. It encodes CASSLSGTSGGAPSYEQYF.

This chain connects TRBV6-2 or TRBV6-3 to TRBJ2-7; 8 bases match TRBD1. Trimming cost V 2 bases and J 0 bases; bases outside gene matches: 6. CDR3 length equals 16 residues. The V gene's germline CDR1 is MNHEY and CDR2 SVGEGT. CDR3 nucleotide sequence: TGTGCCAGCAGTTACGGGGGACAGGATAGCTCCTACGAGCAGTACTTC. Amino acids: CASSYGGQDSSYEQYF.

The CDR3 sequence: CASSSTGVPETQYF. The CDR3, as DNA: TGTGCCAGCAGTTCGACAGGGGTTCCAGAGACCCAGTACTTC. The J gene is TRBJ2-5, the V gene TRBV27, with TRBD1 matching over 8 bases. The V segment lost 4 bases and the J segment 4 bases; nucleotides outside the gene matches: 5. There are 14 residues in the CDR3. Germline V gene lookup returns CDR1 MNHEY and CDR2 SMNVEV (reference sequence).

V gene TRBV29-1 combines with J gene TRBJ1-1, with 8 bases lining up with TRBD1. V lost 8 bases, J lost 4 bases, and 3 bases stayed unmatched. The CDR3 length is 11 residues. The germline gives CDR1 SQVTM, CDR2 ANQGSEA. CDR3 loop: CSTGGSTEAFF. The CDR3 region has the DNA TGCAGCACAGGGGGATCCACTGAAGCTTTCTTT.